This T cell receptor beta chain was captured in a study of T cell responses to AZD1222 COVID-19 vaccine. The CDR3 has 14 amino acids. V trimming: 4 bases; J trimming: 5 bases; junction bases outside the gene matches: 6. Germline V CDR1 and CDR2: MNHEY, SMNVEV (reference sequence). Sequencing used immunoSEQ multiplex PCR; TCRdb keeps in-frame clones, though not all of them. The table has 100,000 or so clones, around 90% seen once; the top ten hold 2% to 3%. The receptor's source is an adult who received the AZD1222 COVID-19 vaccine. The chain links TRBV27 to TRBJ2-7; 9 bases align to TRBD2. The source material was peripheral blood, sampled 28 days after the second AZD1222 dose. CDR3 in amino acids: CASSYGSGRNEQYF. The CDR3 region has the DNA TGTGCCAGCAGTTATGGTAGCGGGAGAAACGAGCAGTACTTC.